This T cell receptor (beta chain) was captured in a study of post-analysis software for immune sequencing data (dated by TCRdb to the mid-2010s). General notes on the study: Disease courses on record covered relapsing-remitting, secondary progressive and progressive-relapsing multiple sclerosis, though some patients had no subtype annotation. A subset of samples was prepared in parallel using single-end sample barcoding, then pooled and co-amplified after Illumina adapter ligation. The patient repertoires were set against roughly eleven previously published healthy control repertoires from donors whose ages ranged from about 6 to 26 years.

What this sample's time point label stands for: second blood draw from one MS patient after hematopoietic stem cell transplantation. TCR beta repertoires were profiled from peripheral blood of roughly 13 young patients with multiple sclerosis to demonstrate the VDJtools post-analysis software. The patients with multiple sclerosis were children and adolescents between 6 and 15 years of age. Comments on this clonotype: Its antigen is still unknown. No base quality information exists; no much larger clone differs at one position.

The library was made by PCR. The run used an Illumina HiSeq 2500. To reduce PCR and sequencing biases, unique molecular identifiers were incorporated into the TCR beta cDNA libraries. Per 1 to 10 million input T cells, roughly 500,000 cDNA molecules were obtained, such that each molecule approximated one T cell. Patient libraries were prepared and sequenced with the same protocol used for the earlier healthy control dataset. Within a given batch, samples were prepared together, multiplexed and sequenced on the same HiSeq lane. From the authors' description of their analysis: Raw barcoded reads were processed with MIGEC, discarding single-read molecular identifier groups before consensus assembly and CDR3 extraction. Clonotype tables were post-analysed with VDJtools, normalizing diversity by down-sampling all datasets to the smallest sample size. Repertoire overlap clustering matched CDR3 amino acid but not nucleotide sequences to correct batch-related cross-sample contamination. TCRdb handled the public reads itself, with Q25 trimming in fastp and clone calling in MiXCR, and kept productive beta chains. All rows with the same CDR3 protein become a single entry with the most common DNA and genes. None of the V and J calls come from the authors' own analysis; TCRdb made them. Recorded for this sample are under 200,000 distinct CDR3 sequences; 30% to 45% of them occurred a single time. The biggest ten clones account for around 30% of the sample.

V loses 0 bases at its end and J loses 6 bases; junction bases beyond the gene matches: 5. Inclusive of the bounding cysteine and phenylalanine, the CDR3 is 15 residues long. Just the 45-base CDR3 DNA is kept, in frame starting at base 1. According to the germline V gene, CDR1 reads SGHTS and CDR2 reads YDEGEE. Study-level results and caveats: Strong co-clustering of samples prepared in the same batch was shown by direct clustering with F measure, prompting a batch-effect correction. Roughly 5 TRBV segments, including TRBV5-6, TRBV5-1 and TRBV20-1, were significantly more frequent in patients than controls. The control group was slightly older than the multiple sclerosis patient group. Normalized Chao1 diversity was significantly lower in multiple sclerosis patients than controls, suggesting substantial peripheral T-cell clonal expansion.

The V and J segments used are TRBV5-8 and TRBJ2-2; 7 central nucleotides agree with TRBD2. This sequence originates from a girl between 10 and 17 years old with multiple sclerosis. Donor details come from another sample of the same person, matched by shared clones. The source was blood, collected after autologous hematopoietic stem cell transplantation. The CDR3 region reads CASSLVLAEAGELFF. The nucleotide sequence reads TGTGCCAGCAGCTTGGTTCTAGCGGAGGCCGGGGAGCTGTTTTTT.